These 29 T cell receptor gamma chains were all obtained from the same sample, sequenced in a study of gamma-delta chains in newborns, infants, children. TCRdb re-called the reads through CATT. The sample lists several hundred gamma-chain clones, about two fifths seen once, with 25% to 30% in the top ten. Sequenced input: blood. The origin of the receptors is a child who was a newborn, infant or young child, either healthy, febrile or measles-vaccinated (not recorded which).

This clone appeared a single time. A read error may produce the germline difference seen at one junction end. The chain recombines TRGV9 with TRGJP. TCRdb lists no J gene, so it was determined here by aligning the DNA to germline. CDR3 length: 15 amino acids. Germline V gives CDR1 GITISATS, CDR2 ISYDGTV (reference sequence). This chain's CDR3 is CALREVALGKKIKVF. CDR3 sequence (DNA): TGTGCCTTGAGGGAGGTGGCGTTGGGCAAAAAAATCAAGGTATTT.

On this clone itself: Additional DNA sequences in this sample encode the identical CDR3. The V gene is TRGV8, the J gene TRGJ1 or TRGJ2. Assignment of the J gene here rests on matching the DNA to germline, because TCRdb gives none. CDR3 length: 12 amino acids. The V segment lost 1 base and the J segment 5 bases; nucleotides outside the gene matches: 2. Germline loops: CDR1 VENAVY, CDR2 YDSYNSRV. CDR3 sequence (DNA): TGTGCCACCTGGGATAGTGATTATAAGAAACTCTTT. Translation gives CATWDSDYKKLF.

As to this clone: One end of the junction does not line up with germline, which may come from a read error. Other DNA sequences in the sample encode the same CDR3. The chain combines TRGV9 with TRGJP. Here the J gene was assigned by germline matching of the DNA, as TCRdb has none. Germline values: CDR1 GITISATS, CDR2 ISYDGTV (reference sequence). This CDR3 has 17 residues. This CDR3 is CALWEVGQEVGKKIKVF. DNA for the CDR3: TGTGCCTTGTGGGAGGTAGGGCAAGAGGTGGGCAAAAAAATCAAGGTATTT.

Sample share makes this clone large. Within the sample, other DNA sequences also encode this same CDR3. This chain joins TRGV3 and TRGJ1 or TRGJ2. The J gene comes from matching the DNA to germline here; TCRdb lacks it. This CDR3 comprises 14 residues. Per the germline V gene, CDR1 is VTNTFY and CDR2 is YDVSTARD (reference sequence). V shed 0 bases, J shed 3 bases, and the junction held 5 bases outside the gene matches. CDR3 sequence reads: CATWDRRGYYKKLF. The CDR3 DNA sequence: TGTGCCACCTGGGACAGGCGGGGTTATTATAAGAAACTCTTT.

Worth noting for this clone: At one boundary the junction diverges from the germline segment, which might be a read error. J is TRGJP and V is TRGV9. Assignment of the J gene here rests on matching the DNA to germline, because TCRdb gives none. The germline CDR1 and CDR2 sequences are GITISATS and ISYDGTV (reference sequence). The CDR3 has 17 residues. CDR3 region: CALWEVPLELGKKIKVF. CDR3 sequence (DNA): TGTGCCCTGTGGGAGGTGCCTCTAGAGTTGGGCAAAAAAATCAAGGTATTT.

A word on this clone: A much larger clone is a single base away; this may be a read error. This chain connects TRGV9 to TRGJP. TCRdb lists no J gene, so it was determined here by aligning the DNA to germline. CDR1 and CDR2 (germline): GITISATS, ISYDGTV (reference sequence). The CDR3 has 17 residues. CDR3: CALWGVRQELGKKIKVF. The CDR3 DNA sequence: TGTGCCTTGTGGGGGGTGCGGCAAGAGTTGGGCAAAAAAATCAAGGTATTT.

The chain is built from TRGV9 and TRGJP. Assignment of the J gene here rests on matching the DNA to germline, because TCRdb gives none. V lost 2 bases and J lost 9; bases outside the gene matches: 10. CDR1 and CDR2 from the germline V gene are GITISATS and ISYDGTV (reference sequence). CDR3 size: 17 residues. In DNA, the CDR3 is TGTGCCTTGTGGGAGGCCACCCGGGGGTTGGGCAAAAAAATCAAGGTATTT. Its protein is CALWEATRGLGKKIKVF.

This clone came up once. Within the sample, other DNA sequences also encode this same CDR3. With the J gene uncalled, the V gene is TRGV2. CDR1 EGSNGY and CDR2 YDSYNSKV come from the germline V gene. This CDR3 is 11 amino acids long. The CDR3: CATWDGQGKLF. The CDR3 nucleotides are TGTGCCACCTGGGACGGGCAAGGGAAACTCTTC.

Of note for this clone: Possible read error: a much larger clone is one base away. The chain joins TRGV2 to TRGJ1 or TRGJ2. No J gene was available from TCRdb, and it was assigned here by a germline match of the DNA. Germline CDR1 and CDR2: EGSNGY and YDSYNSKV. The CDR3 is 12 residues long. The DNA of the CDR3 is TGTGCCGCCTGGGACGGGCGCTTTAAGAAACTCTTT. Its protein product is CAAWDGRFKKLF.

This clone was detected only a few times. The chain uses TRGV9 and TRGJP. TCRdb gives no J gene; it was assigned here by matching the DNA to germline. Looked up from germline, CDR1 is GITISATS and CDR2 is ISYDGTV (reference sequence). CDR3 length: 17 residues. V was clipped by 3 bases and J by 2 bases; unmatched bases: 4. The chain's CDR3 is CALWESWQELGKKIKVF. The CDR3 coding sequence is TGTGCCTTGTGGGAGAGCTGGCAAGAGTTGGGCAAAAAAATCAAGGTATTT.

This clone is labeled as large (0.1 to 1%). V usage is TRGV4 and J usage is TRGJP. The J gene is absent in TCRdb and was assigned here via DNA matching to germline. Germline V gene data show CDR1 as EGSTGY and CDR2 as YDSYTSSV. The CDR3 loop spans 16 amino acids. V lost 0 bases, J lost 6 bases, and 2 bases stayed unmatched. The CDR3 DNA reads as TGTGCCACCTGGGATGGGAGAGAGTTGGGCAAAAAAATCAAGGTATTT. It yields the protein CATWDGRELGKKIKVF.

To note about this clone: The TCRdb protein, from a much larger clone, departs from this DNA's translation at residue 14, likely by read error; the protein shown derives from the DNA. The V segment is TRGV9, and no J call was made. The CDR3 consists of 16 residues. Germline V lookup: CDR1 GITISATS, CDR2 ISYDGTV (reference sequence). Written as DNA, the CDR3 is TGTGCCTTGTGGGAGCCTCAAGAGTTGGGCAAAAAAATCGAGGTATTT. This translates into CALWEPQELGKKIEVF.

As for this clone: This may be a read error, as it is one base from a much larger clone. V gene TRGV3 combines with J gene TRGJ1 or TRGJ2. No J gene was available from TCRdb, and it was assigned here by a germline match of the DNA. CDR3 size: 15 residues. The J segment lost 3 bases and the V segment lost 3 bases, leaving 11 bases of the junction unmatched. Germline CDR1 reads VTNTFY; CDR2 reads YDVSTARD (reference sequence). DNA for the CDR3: TGTGCCACCTGGGACGGATTGGCCATTTATTATAAGAAACTCTTT. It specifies CATWDGLAIYYKKLF.

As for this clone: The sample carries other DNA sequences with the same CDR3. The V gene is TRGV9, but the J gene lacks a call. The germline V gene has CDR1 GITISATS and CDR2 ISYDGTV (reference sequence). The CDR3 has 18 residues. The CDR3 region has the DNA TGTGCCTTGTGGGAGGTGCATGAATCGAAGTTGGGCAAAAAAATTAAGGTATTT. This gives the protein CALWEVHESKLGKKIKVF.

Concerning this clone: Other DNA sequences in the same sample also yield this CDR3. CDR3 DNA: TGTGCCTTGTGGGAAGCTGAGTTGGGCAAAAAAATCAAGGTATTT. Translating gives CALWEAELGKKIKVF. The genes are TRGV9 and TRGJP. The J gene, left out of TCRdb, was set here by checking the DNA against germline. The CDR3 totals 15 residues. From germline, CDR1 is GITISATS and CDR2 ISYDGTV (reference sequence). After removal of 4 bases from V and 7 bases from J, the junction contained 4 bases not matched to a gene.

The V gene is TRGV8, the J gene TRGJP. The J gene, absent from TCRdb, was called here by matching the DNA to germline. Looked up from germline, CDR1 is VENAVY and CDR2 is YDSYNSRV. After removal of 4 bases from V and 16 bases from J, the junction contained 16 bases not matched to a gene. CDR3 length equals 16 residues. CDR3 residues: CATWEDKSWAKKIKVF. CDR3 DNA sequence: TGTGCCACCTGGGAGGACAAGAGTTGGGCAAAAAAAATCAAGGTATTT.

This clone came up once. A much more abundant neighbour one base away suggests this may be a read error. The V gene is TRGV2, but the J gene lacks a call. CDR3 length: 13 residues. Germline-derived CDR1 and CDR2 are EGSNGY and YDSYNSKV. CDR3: CATWDCRGWFEIF. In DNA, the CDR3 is TGTGCCACCTGGGACTGCCGTGGTTGGTTCGAGATATTT.

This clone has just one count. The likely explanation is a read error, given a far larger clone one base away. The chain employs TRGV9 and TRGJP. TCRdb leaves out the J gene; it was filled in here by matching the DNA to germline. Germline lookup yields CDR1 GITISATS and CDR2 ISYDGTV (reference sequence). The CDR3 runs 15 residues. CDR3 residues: CALWEQELGKKVKVF. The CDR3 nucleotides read TGTGCCTTGTGGGAGCAAGAGTTGGGCAAAAAAGTCAAGGTATTT.

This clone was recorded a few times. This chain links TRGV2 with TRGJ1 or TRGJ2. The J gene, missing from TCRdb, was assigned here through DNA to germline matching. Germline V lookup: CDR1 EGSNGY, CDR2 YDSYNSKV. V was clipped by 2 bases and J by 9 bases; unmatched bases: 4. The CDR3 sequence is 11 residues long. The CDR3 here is CATWDVLKKLF. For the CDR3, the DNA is TGTGCCACCTGGGACGTCCTTAAGAAACTCTTT.

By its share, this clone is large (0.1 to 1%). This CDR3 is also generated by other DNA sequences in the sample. The CDR3, as DNA: TGTGCCTTGTGGGAGGTGAGAGAGTTGGGCAAAAAAATCAAGGTATTT. Translation gives CALWEVRELGKKIKVF. The chain links TRGV9 to TRGJP. The CDR3 totals 16 residues. From germline, CDR1 is GITISATS and CDR2 ISYDGTV (reference sequence). The V and J ends lost 0 bases and 6 bases, in that order; junction bases with no gene match: 2.

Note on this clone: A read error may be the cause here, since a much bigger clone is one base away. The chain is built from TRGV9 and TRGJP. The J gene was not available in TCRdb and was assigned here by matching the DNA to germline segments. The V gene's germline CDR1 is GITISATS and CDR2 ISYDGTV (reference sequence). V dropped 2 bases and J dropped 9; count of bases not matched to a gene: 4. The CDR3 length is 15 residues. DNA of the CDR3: TGTGCCTTGTGGGAGGCGCGGTTGGGCAAAAAAATCAAGGTATTT. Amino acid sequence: CALWEARLGKKIKVF.

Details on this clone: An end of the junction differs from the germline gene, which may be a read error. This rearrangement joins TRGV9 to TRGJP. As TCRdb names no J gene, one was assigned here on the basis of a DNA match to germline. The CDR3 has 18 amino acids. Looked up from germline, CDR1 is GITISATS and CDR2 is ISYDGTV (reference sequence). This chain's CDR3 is CALWEAPRQGLGKKIKVF. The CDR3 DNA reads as TGTGCCTTGTGGGAGGCGCCCAGGCAAGGGTTGGGCAAAAAAATCAAGGTATTT.

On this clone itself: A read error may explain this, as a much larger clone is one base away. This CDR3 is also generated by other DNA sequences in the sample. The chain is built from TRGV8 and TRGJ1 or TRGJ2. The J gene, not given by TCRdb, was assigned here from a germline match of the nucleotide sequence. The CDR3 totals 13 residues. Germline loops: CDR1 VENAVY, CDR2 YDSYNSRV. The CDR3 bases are TGTGCTACCTGGGATCCGCATTATTATAAGAAACTCTTT. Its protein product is CATWDPHYYKKLF.

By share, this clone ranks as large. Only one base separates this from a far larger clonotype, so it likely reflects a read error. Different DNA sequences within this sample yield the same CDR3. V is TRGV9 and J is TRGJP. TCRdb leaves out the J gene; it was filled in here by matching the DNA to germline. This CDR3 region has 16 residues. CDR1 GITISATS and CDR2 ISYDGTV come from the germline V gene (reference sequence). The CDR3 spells CALWEVQGLGKKIKVF. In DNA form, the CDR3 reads TGTGCCTTGTGGGAGGTGCAAGGGTTGGGCAAAAAAATCAAGGTATTT.

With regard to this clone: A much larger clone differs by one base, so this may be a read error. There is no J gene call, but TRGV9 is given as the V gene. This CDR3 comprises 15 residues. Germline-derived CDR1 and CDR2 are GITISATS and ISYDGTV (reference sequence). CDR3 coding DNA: TGTGCCTTGTGGGAGGAAGGAGTTAGATATTATAAGAACCTCTTT. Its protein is CALWEEGVRYYKNLF.

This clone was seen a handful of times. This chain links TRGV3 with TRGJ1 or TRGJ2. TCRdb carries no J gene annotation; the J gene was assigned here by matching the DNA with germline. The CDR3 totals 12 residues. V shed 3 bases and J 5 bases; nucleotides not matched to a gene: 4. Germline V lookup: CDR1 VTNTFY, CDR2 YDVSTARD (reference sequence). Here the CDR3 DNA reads TGTGCCACCTGGGACGTGGATTATAAGAAACTCTTT. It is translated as CATWDVDYKKLF.

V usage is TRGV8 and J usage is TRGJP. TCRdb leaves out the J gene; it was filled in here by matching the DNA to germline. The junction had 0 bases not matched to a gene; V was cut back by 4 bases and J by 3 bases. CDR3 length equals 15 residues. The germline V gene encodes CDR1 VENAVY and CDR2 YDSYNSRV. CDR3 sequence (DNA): TGTGCCACCTGGGAGCAAGAGTTGGGCAAAAAAATCAAGGTATTT. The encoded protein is CATWEQELGKKIKVF.

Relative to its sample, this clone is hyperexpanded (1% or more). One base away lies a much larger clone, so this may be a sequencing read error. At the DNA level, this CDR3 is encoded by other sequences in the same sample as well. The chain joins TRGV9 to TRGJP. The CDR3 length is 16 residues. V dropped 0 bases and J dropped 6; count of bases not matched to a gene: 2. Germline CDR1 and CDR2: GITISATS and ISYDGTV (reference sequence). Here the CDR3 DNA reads TGTGCCTTGTGGGAGGTGCGAGAGTTGGGCAAAAAAATCAAGGTATTT. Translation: CALWEVRELGKKIKVF.

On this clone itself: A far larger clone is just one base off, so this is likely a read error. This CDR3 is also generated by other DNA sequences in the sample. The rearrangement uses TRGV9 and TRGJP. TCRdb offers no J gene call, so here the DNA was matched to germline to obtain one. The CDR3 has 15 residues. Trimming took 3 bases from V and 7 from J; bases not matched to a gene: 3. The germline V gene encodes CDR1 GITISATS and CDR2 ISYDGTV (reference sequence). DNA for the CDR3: TGTGCCTTGTGGGAGCAGGAGTTGGGCAAAAAAATCAAGGTATTT. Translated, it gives CALWEQELGKKIKVF.